This T cell receptor beta chain was retrieved from a study of OX40 agonist ivuxolimab in advanced cancers. In the study overall: Patients in the trial were receiving intravenous ivuxolimab every 2 weeks, at doses of 0.01 to 10 mg/kg. From roughly 23 to 85 years was the age range, with a mean of around 56 years, and around 84% were male.

Comments on this clone: No antigen is known for it.

Clones were sequenced by immunoSEQ multiplex PCR, and TCRdb holds only the in-frame ones, with some missing. Of 96,000 or so clones in the sample, 70% to 85% are singletons; the top ten hold about 5.8%. CDR1 and CDR2 (germline): GTSNPN, SVGIG (reference sequence). CDR3 length: 13 residues. Study-level results: Expanded peripheral T cell antigen specificity was not determined.

V and J are TRBV30 and TRBJ2-5; D may match TRBD1 or TRBD2 (5 bases each). The DNA end is more similar to TRBJ2-7, so the J call may be wrong. Source: CD4+ or CD8+ T cells sorted from blood, taken in a trial of the OX40 agonist ivuxolimab. This receptor was obtained from an adult with an advanced solid tumor such as melanoma, head and neck, liver or kidney cancer. Here the CDR3 reads CAWSGGVAYEQYF. The CDR3 DNA sequence: TGTGCCTGGAGTGGAGGGGTCGCCTACGAGCAGTACTTC.